These 6 T cell receptor beta chains originate from one sample sequenced in a study of blood T cells in healthy people across ages. Sample-barcoded 5' priming and a J-beta primer mix drove a second PCR of 7 to 11 cycles. TCRdb re-analysed the 5' RACE reads in MiXCR, keeping a single row per CDR3 protein. The top ten hold approximately 4.1% of the sample, which has about 1.5 million distinct CDR3 sequences, 42% seen once. The sequenced sample consisted of blood. The receptors were sampled from a woman younger than 35 in good health.

This rearrangement joins TRBV18 to TRBJ2-3, with D possibly being TRBD2 (5 bases). Trimming shortened V by 3 bases and J by 13 bases, and 14 bases separated the two germline ends. The CDR3 contains 12 residues. Germline V lookup: CDR1 KGHSH, CDR2 LQKENI. For the CDR3, the DNA is TGTGCCAGCTCACCGAGGGAGAGTCTGGAGTATTTT. Its translation: CASSPRESLEYF.

The chain combines TRBV7-2 with TRBJ1-1; D unresolved. This CDR3 is built from 13 residues. Trimming took off 5 bases at V and 10 bases at J, with 17 bases between the two ends. Germline CDR1 is SGHTA and CDR2 is FQGNSA. The CDR3 region has the DNA TGTGCCAGCAGCCCGTATGGCAGGACGTCAGCTTTCTTT. Translation: CASSPYGRTSAFF.

This chain joins TRBV7-6 and TRBJ2-3, with D possibly being TRBD1 (5 bases). The CDR3 length is 16 residues. CDR1 is SGHVS and CDR2 is FNYEAQ in the germline V gene. Trimming cost V 1 base and J 2 bases, with 13 bases left between them. CDR3 DNA: TGTGCCAGCAGCTTAGTGCAGGGCAGCTACACAGATACGCAGTATTTT. Translated, it gives CASSLVQGSYTDTQYF.

CDR3 sequence reads: CASSFGQGGTGTNTEAFF. The CDR3 DNA reads TGTGCCAGCAGTTTTGGTCAAGGAGGGACGGGAACGAACACTGAAGCTTTCTTT. V and J are TRBV12-3 or TRBV12-4 and TRBJ1-1, with D perhaps matching TRBD1 (5 bases). The CDR3 has 18 amino acids. The V end was cut by 3 bases, the J end by 1 base, with 21 bases between.

The chain has TRBV9 and TRBJ2-3; 9 nucleotides match TRBD1. V lost 4 bases and J lost 4; bases outside the gene matches: 10. CDR1 is SGDLS, CDR2 YYNGEE, per germline. The CDR3 runs 16 residues. The CDR3 spells CASSPGQGWPSDTQYF. CDR3 nucleotide sequence: TGTGCCAGCAGCCCAGGACAGGGGTGGCCTTCAGATACGCAGTATTTT.

The chain has TRBV28 and TRBJ2-3, with D perhaps matching TRBD1 (6 bases). Germline assignment: CDR1 MDHEN and CDR2 SYDVKM. The CDR3 spans 16 residues. The V end was cut by 5 bases, the J end by 4 bases, with 19 bases between. The CDR3 region is CASSPIVQGGADTQYF. The CDR3 DNA sequence: TGTGCCAGCAGTCCGATAGTACAGGGTGGCGCAGATACGCAGTATTTT.